This T cell receptor beta chain was profiled in a study of cytomegalovirus exposure and HLA in healthy donors. Study-level information: HLA-typed donors contributed about 85 million unique TCRs, which were held in an early data release. Study results and limitations: A later analysis by the authors found several of the most significant clusters apparently linked to common viral pathogens. Clonal expansion was found to be greater in HLA-associated TCR beta chains than in equally common others in a later analysis. TCR beta sequences reportedly predicted the HLA-A and HLA-B alleles of most subjects accurately.

To note about this clone: Its antigen is undetermined.

The CDR3 length is 18 residues. CDR1 is SGHNT and CDR2 is YYREEE in the germline V gene (reference sequence). Trimming took 0 bases from V and 3 from J; bases not matched to a gene: 5. Amplification used 60 Vbeta primers and 13 Jbeta primers. The data were produced by immunoSEQ multiplex PCR, yet TCRdb's version contains in-frame clones alone and is incomplete. The table lists approximately 100,000 clones, approximately 80% of them singletons. Source material: PBMCs. This rearrangement joins TRBV5-4 to TRBJ2-2, with TRBD2 identical over 13 bases. This clonotype was sampled from a man in his forties in good health and CMV-seropositive. CDR3 bases: TGTGCCAGCAGCTTGGAACTAGCGGGGGGGCCTGACACCGGGGAGCTGTTTTTT. Translated, it gives CASSLELAGGPDTGELFF.